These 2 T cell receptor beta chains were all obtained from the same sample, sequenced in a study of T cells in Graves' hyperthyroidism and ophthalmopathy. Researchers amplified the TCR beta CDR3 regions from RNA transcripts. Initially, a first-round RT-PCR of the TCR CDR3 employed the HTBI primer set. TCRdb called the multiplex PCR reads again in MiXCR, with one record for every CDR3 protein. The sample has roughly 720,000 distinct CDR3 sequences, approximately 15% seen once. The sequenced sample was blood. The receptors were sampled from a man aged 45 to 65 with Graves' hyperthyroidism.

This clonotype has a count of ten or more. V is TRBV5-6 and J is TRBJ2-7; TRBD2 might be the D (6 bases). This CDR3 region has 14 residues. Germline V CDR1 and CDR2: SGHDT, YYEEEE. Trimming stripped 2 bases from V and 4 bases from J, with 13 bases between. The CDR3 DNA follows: TGTGCCAGCAGCTTCGGAGGGAGTGAATACGAGCAGTACTTC. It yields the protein CASSFGGSEYEQYF.

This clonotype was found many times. Here the CDR3 DNA reads TGTGCCAGCAGCATCACGACAGACTACGAGCAGTACTTC. Its protein product is CASSITTDYEQYF. The chain joins TRBV7-9 to TRBJ2-7; D possibly corresponds to TRBD1 (5 bases). The germline CDR1 and CDR2 sequences are SEHNR and FQNEAQ (reference sequence). V was clipped by 5 bases and J by 3 bases, with 11 bases between them. The CDR3 consists of 13 residues.